The 28 T cell receptor beta chains below come from one sample, sequenced in a study of T-cell memory formation after mild COVID-19. TCRdb called the 5' RACE reads again in MiXCR, with one record for every CDR3 protein. The sample carries about 130,000 distinct CDR3 sequences, about 15% recorded once. Sequencing input: PBMCs or a T cell subset sorted from them (not recorded which). The receptor set was obtained from a man aged 18 to 30 who had mild COVID-19 (a few samples of this study predate the infection). Cell type and time point are not known.

This clonotype was seen more than once but under ten times. This rearrangement joins TRBV12-3 or TRBV12-4 to TRBJ2-1; TRBD2 matches at 10 bases. The CDR3 runs 18 residues. V lost 2 bases, J lost 10 bases, and 17 bases stayed unmatched. CDR3 in DNA: TGTGCCAGCAGTTTAATTATCGAGCGGGGGGGCCTTTTACGAGAGCAGTTCTTC. Its protein product is CASSLIIERGGLLREQFF.

This clonotype turned up a few times. V is TRBV6-5 and J is TRBJ1-2; no clear D. There are 13 residues in the CDR3. Germline lookup yields CDR1 MNHEY and CDR2 SVGAGI. V lost 6 bases, J lost 4 bases, and 12 bases lay in between. CDR3 nucleotides: TGTGCCAGCAGGGCGCAGATACGCTATGGCTACACCTTC. Protein product: CASRAQIRYGYTF.

The V call is TRBV7-9, the J call TRBJ1-2, with D perhaps matching TRBD1 (5 bases). The CDR3 has 13 amino acids. Germline V gives CDR1 SEHNR, CDR2 FQNEAQ (reference sequence). The ends were cut back, 5 bases at V and 4 bases at J, with 11 bases in the middle. The CDR3 nucleotides are TGTGCCAGCAGCAACGACAGCTTCTATGGCTACACCTTC. Amino acid sequence: CASSNDSFYGYTF.

This clonotype was seen once. V gene TRBV5-4 combines with J gene TRBJ2-3; D is unclear. The CDR3 spans 15 residues. V was clipped by 0 bases and J by 2 bases, with 10 bases between them. In germline, CDR1 is SGHNT, CDR2 YYREEE (reference sequence). CDR3 DNA: TGTGCCAGCAGCTTGGCTTTTACAAACACAGATACGCAGTATTTT. It codes for CASSLAFTNTDTQYF.

The chain recombines TRBV12-3 or TRBV12-4 with TRBJ2-2; D remains unclear. Trimming removed 6 bases at V and 6 bases at J, with 11 bases between. The CDR3 is made up of 13 amino acids. The CDR3 nucleotides are TGTGCCAGCAGCTCATCTAGAGCCGGGGAGCTGTTTTTT. This translates into CASSSSRAGELFF.

J is TRBJ2-7 and V is TRBV15; D not certain. The CDR3 sequence is 14 residues long. The germline CDR1 and CDR2 sequences are LNHNV and YYDKDF (reference sequence). V lost 0 bases and J lost 3, with 9 bases in between. The CDR3 region is CATSRDLVNYEQYF. In DNA form, the CDR3 reads TGTGCCACCAGCAGAGACCTAGTGAACTACGAGCAGTACTTC.

V and J are TRBV12-3 or TRBV12-4 and TRBJ2-3; D unresolved. Between the trimmed V and J ends, which lost 0 bases and 0 bases, there was a span of 7 bases. The CDR3 sequence is 15 residues long. For the CDR3, the DNA is TGTGCCAGCAGTTTAGCGGTATCTAGCACAGATACGCAGTATTTT. This codes for CASSLAVSSTDTQYF.

The chain couples TRBV5-1 to TRBJ2-7; D is possibly TRBD1 (5 bases). V lost 5 bases and J lost 3, with 9 bases in between. Germline V gene data show CDR1 as SGHRS and CDR2 as YFSETQ. The CDR3 has 12 amino acids. The CDR3 bases are TGCGCCAGCAGTTTCCAGGGCTACGAGCAGTACTTC. This encodes CASSFQGYEQYF.

This clonotype was counted many times. The chain joins TRBV4-3 to TRBJ2-1, with TRBD1 identical over 7 bases. Germline V CDR1 and CDR2: LGHNA, YSLEER. Trimming at V came to 4 bases and at J to 4 bases, leaving 22 bases not matched to a gene. CDR3 length: 20 amino acids. The CDR3 reads CASSRKLSSGTATRYNEQFF. CDR3 nucleotides: TGCGCCAGCAGCCGCAAACTCAGTTCCGGGACAGCGACCAGATACAATGAGCAGTTCTTC.

There are a few counts of this clonotype. The rearrangement joins TRBV7-6 to TRBJ1-1; TRBD1 matches at 9 bases. Trimming took 5 bases from V and 0 from J; bases not matched to a gene: 7. In germline, CDR1 is SGHVS, CDR2 FNYEAQ. This CDR3 has 16 residues. CDR3 protein: CASSTGTGHMNTEAFF. The CDR3 coding sequence is TGTGCCAGCAGCACGGGGACAGGGCACATGAACACTGAAGCTTTCTTT. The entire variable domain, with the rest obtained from reference TRBV7-6 and TRBJ1-1, is as follows: GAGVSQSPRYKVTKRGQDVALRCDPISGHVSLYWYRQALGQGPEFLTYFNYEAQQDKSGLPNDRFSAERPEGSISTLTIQRTEQRDSAMYRCASSTGTGHMNTEAFFGQGTRLTVV.

The sample holds a few counts of this clonotype. J is TRBJ2-1 and V is TRBV7-9; D may match TRBD1 or TRBD2 (5 bases each). The V gene's germline CDR1 is SEHNR and CDR2 FQNEAQ (reference sequence). The length of the CDR3 is 13 residues. With 11 bases removed from V and 8 bases from J, the gap between germline ends came to 19 bases. DNA of the CDR3: TGTGCCGCCCCAGGGCTAGCCGAGGATGAGCAGTTCTTC. Encoded protein: CAAPGLAEDEQFF.

This clonotype has more than one count but fewer than ten. The rearrangement joins TRBV28 to TRBJ1-1, with D perhaps TRBD1 (6 bases). Germline CDR1 MDHEN, CDR2 SYDVKM. The V end lost 2 bases, the J end lost 2 bases, and 12 bases lay between the germline ends. The CDR3 consists of 15 residues. The CDR3 here is CASSLAGGGNTEAFF. The CDR3 coding sequence is TGTGCCAGCAGTTTAGCTGGTGGGGGCAACACTGAAGCTTTCTTT.

The chain links TRBV7-3 to TRBJ1-5; TRBD1 matches at 8 bases. The V and J ends lost 5 bases and 3 bases, in that order; junction bases with no gene match: 9. This CDR3 contains 16 residues. Germline CDR1 reads SGHTA; CDR2 reads FQGTGA. The CDR3 DNA reads TGTGCCAGCAGCACCAAGACAGGGGTTGCCAATCAGCCCCAGCATTTT. It translates to CASSTKTGVANQPQHF.

This clonotype was recorded at least ten times. V and J are TRBV12-3 or TRBV12-4 and TRBJ1-1; D unclear. V was trimmed by 6 bases and J by 1 base, leaving 9 bases between them. The CDR3 totals 13 residues. For the CDR3, the DNA is TGTGCCAGCAGCCTCAGAGGGAACACTGAAGCTTTCTTT. Amino acids: CASSLRGNTEAFF.

This clonotype came up a few times. The chain employs TRBV5-1 and TRBJ1-1, with D perhaps TRBD1 (5 bases). This CDR3 region has 14 residues. Germline CDR1 reads SGHRS; CDR2 reads YFSETQ. V was pared by 1 base and J by 3 bases, with 10 bases between. The CDR3 sequence is CASSLTRVDTEAFF. The CDR3 nucleotides read TGCGCCAGCAGCTTGACCAGGGTCGACACTGAAGCTTTCTTT.

Notes on this clonotype: Given a much more abundant clone one base away, this may be a read error. The chain uses TRBV3-1 and TRBJ2-4, with D perhaps matching TRBD1 (5 bases). The CDR3 length is 13 residues. CDR1 is LGHDT, CDR2 YNNKEL, per germline (reference sequence). CDR3 sequence reads: CAGSQDSGNIQYF. CDR3 nucleotides: TGTGCCGGCAGCCAAGATTCAGGGAACATTCAGTACTTC. Together with reference TRBV3-1 and TRBJ2-4, the CDR3 gives the full variable domain: DTAVSQTPKYLVTQMGNDKSIKCEQNLGHDTMYWYKQDSKKFLKIMFSYNNKELIINETVPNRFSPKSPDKAHLNLHINSLELGDSAVYFCAGSQDSGNIQYFGAGTRLSVL.

The chain links TRBV5-1 to TRBJ2-5; tentatively, D is TRBD1 or TRBD2 (5 bases each). Germline-derived CDR1 and CDR2 are SGHRS and YFSETQ. Trimming pared 1 base from V and 5 bases from J, leaving 12 bases between. The CDR3 runs 14 residues. This CDR3 is CASSLFLGDETQYF. CDR3 DNA sequence: TGCGCCAGCAGCTTGTTTCTAGGGGACGAGACCCAGTACTTC.

The chain carries TRBV15 and TRBJ1-5, with D hard to call. Per germline, CDR1 LNHNV and CDR2 YYDKDF (reference sequence). V lost 4 bases, J lost 0 bases, and 7 bases lay in between. The CDR3 is made up of 14 amino acids. This CDR3 reads CATSTHTSNQPQHF. The CDR3 DNA sequence: TGTGCCACCAGCACCCATACTAGCAATCAGCCCCAGCATTTT.

The sample holds a few counts of this clonotype. The chain has TRBV2 and TRBJ2-7; tentative D call: TRBD2 (5 bases). CDR1 and CDR2 from the germline V gene are SNHLY and FYNNEI. The CDR3 contains 12 residues. V was trimmed by 7 bases and J by 3 bases, leaving 10 bases between them. The DNA of the CDR3 is TGTGCCAGCACTAGCTCTCTCTACGAGCAGTACTTC. Translated: CASTSSLYEQYF.

V is TRBV12-3 or TRBV12-4 and J is TRBJ1-5; D is perhaps TRBD1 (5 bases). V was pared by 4 bases and J by 1 base, with 8 bases between. The CDR3 sequence is 14 residues long. CDR3 sequence (DNA): TGTGCCAGCAGTTCCCGGGACAGCAATCAGCCCCAGCATTTT. Protein sequence: CASSSRDSNQPQHF.

This clonotype was counted only a few times. V gene TRBV5-1 combines with J gene TRBJ2-5; D is uncertain. The germline CDR1 and CDR2 sequences are SGHRS and YFSETQ. V lost 5 bases, J lost 3 bases, and 14 bases lay in between. The CDR3 contains 14 residues. CDR3 bases: TGCGCCAGCAGTTACCCGGGCTCAAAAGAGACCCAGTACTTC. This sequence encodes CASSYPGSKETQYF.

This clonotype was counted a few times. The J gene is TRBJ1-1, the V gene TRBV7-6; D is undetermined. Trimming left V 0 bases short and J 4 bases short, with 12 bases between. The germline gives CDR1 SGHVS, CDR2 FNYEAQ. CDR3 length: 15 amino acids. CDR3 protein: CASSLAAGEITEAFF. In DNA form, the CDR3 reads TGTGCCAGCAGCTTAGCAGCCGGGGAGATCACTGAAGCTTTCTTT.

The table lists this clonotype with a few counts. This chain uses TRBV18 with TRBJ2-1, with 10 bases lining up with TRBD2. This CDR3 is built from 15 residues. V dropped 5 bases and J dropped 5; count of bases not matched to a gene: 6. Germline V CDR1 and CDR2: KGHSH, LQKENI. The CDR3 DNA reads as TGTGCCAGCTCAGTGGGACTAGCGAAAAACAATGAGCAGTTCTTC. Its translation is CASSVGLAKNNEQFF. Together with reference TRBV18 and TRBJ2-1, the CDR3 gives the full variable domain: NAGVMQNPRHLVRRRGQEARLRCSPMKGHSHVYWYRQLPEEGLKFMVYLQKENIIDESGMPKERFSAEFPKEGPSILRIQQVVRGDSAAYFCASSVGLAKNNEQFFGPGTRLTVL.

The sample holds a few counts of this clonotype. The chain links TRBV12-3 or TRBV12-4 to TRBJ1-2; D is uncertain. V lost 7 bases to trimming and J lost 4 bases, with 13 bases between them. The CDR3 has 13 residues. The CDR3, as DNA: TGTGCCAGCATCCACTCCGGTTCCTATGGCTACACCTTC. Translated, it gives CASIHSGSYGYTF.

This sequence joins TRBV6-6 and TRBJ2-1; no clear D gene. Between the trimmed V and J ends, which lost 5 bases and 9 bases, there was a span of 11 bases. In germline, CDR1 is MNHNY, CDR2 SVGAGI (reference sequence). The CDR3 length is 12 residues. The CDR3 sequence: CASSVTAGEQFF. CDR3 nucleotide sequence: TGTGCCAGCAGTGTGACGGCTGGTGAGCAGTTCTTC.

This clonotype was seen a few times. The chain recombines TRBV20-1 with TRBJ2-1; TRBD2 aligns across 12 bases. The length of the CDR3 is 14 residues. The germline gives CDR1 DFQATT, CDR2 SNEGSKA (reference sequence). V was clipped by 5 bases and J by 6 bases; unmatched bases: 5. CDR3 protein: CSAQLAGGSNEQFF. The CDR3 DNA is TGCAGTGCTCAACTAGCGGGGGGCTCCAATGAGCAGTTCTTC.

The chain carries TRBV5-1 and TRBJ1-6, with 8 bases aligning to TRBD1. CDR1 is SGHRS and CDR2 is YFSETQ in the germline V gene. There are 16 residues in the CDR3. J lost 9 bases, V lost 1 base, and 9 bases had no gene match. Written as DNA, the CDR3 is TGCGCCAGCAGCTTGTCGCCGGGACAGGAGACTTCACCCCTCCACTTT. Encoded protein: CASSLSPGQETSPLHF.

This clonotype was seen repeatedly, ten times or more. V is TRBV5-1 and J is TRBJ2-3; 10 bases map to TRBD1. CDR3 length equals 16 residues. Losses at the gene ends were 0 bases for V and 5 bases for J; bases not matched to a gene: 6. Germline assignment: CDR1 SGHRS and CDR2 YFSETQ. Here the CDR3 reads CASSLAGQGGGDTQYF. CDR3 nucleotides: TGCGCCAGCAGCTTGGCCGGACAGGGGGGAGGAGATACGCAGTATTTT.